Sequencing of this T cell receptor beta chain was carried out in a study of blood T cells in healthy people across ages. Primers used in a second PCR of roughly 7 to 11 cycles were a sample-barcoded 5' primer and a J-beta primer mix. One entry per CDR3 protein results from TCRdb running MiXCR on the 5' RACE reads. This table holds 450,000 to 650,000 distinct CDR3 sequences, approximately 25% found once. A note on this clonotype: Antigen specificity is unknown. An end of the junction differs from the germline gene, which may be a read error.

Regarding the study as a whole: The diversity estimates, figures obtained from one million T cells, were considered underestimates.

Germline assignment: CDR1 MDHEN and CDR2 SYDVKM. This CDR3 spans 15 amino acids. The same data also contributed to another study, on T cells of mothers and their children.

Sequencing was done on a sample of blood. The receptor was isolated from a boy aged 5-17 years in good health. The chain employs TRBV28 and TRBJ2-7; D uncertain. CDR3 coding DNA: TGTGCCAGCAGTTTATGGGGGAAGTCCACGTACGAGCAGCACTTC. This sequence encodes CASSLWGKSTYEQHF.